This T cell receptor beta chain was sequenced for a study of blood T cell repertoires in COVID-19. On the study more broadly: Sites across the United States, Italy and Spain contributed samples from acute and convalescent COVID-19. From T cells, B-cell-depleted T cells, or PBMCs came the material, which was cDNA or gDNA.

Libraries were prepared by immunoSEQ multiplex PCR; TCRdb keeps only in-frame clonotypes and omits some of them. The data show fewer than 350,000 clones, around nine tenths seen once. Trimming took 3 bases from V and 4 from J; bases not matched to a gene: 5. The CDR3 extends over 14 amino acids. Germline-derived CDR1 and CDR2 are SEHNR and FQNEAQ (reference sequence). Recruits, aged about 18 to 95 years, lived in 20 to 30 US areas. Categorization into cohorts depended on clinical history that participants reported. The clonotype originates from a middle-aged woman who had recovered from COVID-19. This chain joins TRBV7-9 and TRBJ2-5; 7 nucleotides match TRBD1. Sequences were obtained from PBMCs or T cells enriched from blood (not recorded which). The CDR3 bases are TGTGCCAGCAGCTTTCCTGACAGGGCAGAGACCCAGTACTTC. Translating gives CASSFPDRAETQYF.